These 14 T cell receptor beta chains came from one sample sequenced in a study of OX40 agonist ivuxolimab in advanced cancers. Clones were sequenced by immunoSEQ multiplex PCR, and TCRdb holds only the in-frame ones, with some missing. The sample yields more than 80,000 clones, about 90% seen once. Sequencing used CD4+ or CD8+ T cells sorted from blood, obtained in a trial of the OX40 agonist ivuxolimab. The receptor set was obtained from an adult with an advanced solid tumor such as melanoma, head and neck, liver or kidney cancer.

The chain recombines TRBV9 with TRBJ1-5; unclear D gene. The CDR3 contains 14 residues. With 3 bases removed from V and 3 bases from J, the gap between germline ends came to 10 bases. CDR1 is SGDLS, CDR2 YYNGEE, per germline. The CDR3 loop is CASSDGQVNQPQHF. Here the CDR3 DNA reads TGTGCCAGCAGCGATGGGCAGGTCAATCAGCCCCAGCATTTT.

Here the CDR3 reads CASSRTGQETQYF. In DNA, the CDR3 is TGTGCCAGCAGCCGGACAGGGCAAGAGACCCAGTACTTC. The V gene is TRBV7-3, the J gene TRBJ2-5, with TRBD1 matching over 8 bases. The trim removed 5 bases at V and 2 bases at J, leaving 1 base unmatched. Per germline, CDR1 SGHTA and CDR2 FQGTGA. There are 13 residues in the CDR3.

The chain couples TRBV7-6 to TRBJ1-4; 7 nucleotides line up with TRBD1. The germline gives CDR1 SGHVS, CDR2 FNYEAQ. This CDR3 is built from 16 residues. Germline trimming cut 8 bases from V and 0 bases from J; bases unmatched to any gene: 9. CDR3 bases: TGTGCCAGCCACCCGGGACAGAGAGCAACTAATGAAAAACTGTTTTTT. Translated, it gives CASHPGQRATNEKLFF.

The chain recombines TRBV7-9 with TRBJ2-7, with 7 nucleotides matching TRBD1. The V gene's germline CDR1 is SEHNR and CDR2 FQNEAQ (reference sequence). The CDR3 is made up of 15 amino acids. V shed 4 bases, J shed 0 bases, and the junction held 6 bases outside the gene matches. DNA of the CDR3: TGTGCCAGCAGCTCCACGGACAGGAGCTCCTACGAGCAGTACTTC. Translation: CASSSTDRSSYEQYF.

This chain uses TRBV16 with TRBJ1-1, with TRBD1 as a possible D gene (6 bases). CDR1 is KGHSY, CDR2 FQNENV, per germline. The CDR3 length is 14 residues. Trimming cost V 4 bases and J 5 bases, with 14 bases left between them. The CDR3 sequence is CASSLGGATTEAFF. The CDR3, as DNA: TGTGCCAGCAGCCTTGGGGGGGCGACGACTGAAGCTTTCTTT.

The CDR3, as DNA: TGTGCCACCGCGGACAGGTCGACTGAAGCTTTCTTT. Translation: CATADRSTEAFF. This chain uses TRBV19 with TRBJ1-1, with 7 bases aligning to TRBD1. CDR1 is LNHDA, CDR2 SQIVND, per germline (reference sequence). The CDR3 contains 12 residues. With 10 bases clipped from V and 5 bases from J, the junction kept 7 bases outside the gene matches.

This clone was recorded a few times. The chain uses TRBV7-2 and TRBJ2-7; tentatively, D is TRBD2 (5 bases). Germline V gene data show CDR1 as SGHTA and CDR2 as FQGNSA. V lost 2 bases, J lost 4 bases, and 12 bases lay in between. The CDR3 consists of 14 residues. DNA for the CDR3: TGTGCCAGCAGCTTACTCTCCGGCGGGTACGAGCAGTACTTC. Translating it yields CASSLLSGGYEQYF.

The chain employs TRBV11-3 and TRBJ2-7; 12 bases are a match to TRBD1. J was trimmed by 4 bases and V by 7 bases; bases with no gene match: 5. This CDR3 is 14 amino acids long. CDR1 is SGHNT and CDR2 is YENEEA in the germline V gene. CDR3 sequence (DNA): TGTGCCAGCAAACGGGGACAGGGGGCTTACGAGCAGTACTTC. Translation: CASKRGQGAYEQYF.

This clone was recorded many times. V usage is TRBV11-2 and J usage is TRBJ1-2; D is uncertain. The ends were cut back, 0 bases at V and 8 bases at J, with 13 bases in the middle. The germline V gene encodes CDR1 SGHAT and CDR2 FQNNGV. The CDR3 totals 14 residues. CDR3 nucleotides: TGTGCCAGCAGCTTAGATCGGTCAGGTAGCGGCTACACCTTC. It translates to CASSLDRSGSGYTF. The whole variable domain, remainder taken from reference TRBV11-2 and TRBJ1-2, is EAGVAQSPRYKIIEKRQSVAFWCNPISGHATLYWYQQILGQGPKLLIQFQNNGVVDDSQLPKDRFSAERLKGVDSTLKIQPAKLEDSAVYLCASSLDRSGSGYTFGSGTRLTVV.

This chain connects TRBV30 to TRBJ2-5; TRBD2 is a possible D gene (6 bases). The germline V gene has CDR1 GTSNPN and CDR2 SVGIG (reference sequence). V lost 0 bases, J lost 5 bases, and 13 bases lay in between. CDR3 length: 14 residues. The CDR3 coding sequence is TGTGCCTGGAGTGTTGGCGGGGACCGTGAGACCCAGTACTTC. Translated: CAWSVGGDRETQYF. The variable domain in full, completed from reference TRBV30 and TRBJ2-5, reads SQTIHQWPATLVQPVGSPLSLECTVEGTSNPNLYWYRQAAGRGLQLLFYSVGIGQISSEVPQNLSASRPQDRQFILSSKKLLLSDSGFYLCAWSVGGDRETQYFGPGTRLLVL.

This sequence joins TRBV7-8 and TRBJ2-3; TRBD1 or TRBD2 may be the D gene (5 bases each). Trimming pared 5 bases from V and 10 bases from J, leaving 22 bases between. The CDR3 consists of 15 residues. Germline CDR1 reads SGHVS; CDR2 reads FQNEAQ. The CDR3 protein is CASSTRTEDWDAQYF. DNA for the CDR3: TGTGCCAGCAGCACCCGCACTGAGGACTGGGACGCGCAGTATTTT. Using reference TRBV7-8 and TRBJ2-3 for the parts outside the CDR3, the full variable domain is GAGVSQSPRYKVAKRGQDVALRCDPISGHVSLFWYQQALGQGPEFLTYFQNEAQLDKSGLPSDRFFAERPEGSVSTLKIQRTQQEDSAVYLCASSTRTEDWDAQYFGPGTRLTVL.

The rearrangement joins TRBV11-3 to TRBJ2-4, with TRBD2 matching over 8 bases. Germline CDR1 SGHNT, CDR2 YENEEA. The V and J ends lost 0 bases and 4 bases, in that order; junction bases with no gene match: 8. CDR3 size: 17 residues. This CDR3 is CASSLDGTRVLKNIQYF. In nucleotides, the CDR3 is TGTGCCAGCAGCTTAGATGGGACTAGGGTCTTGAAAAACATTCAGTACTTC. Using reference TRBV11-3 and TRBJ2-4 for the parts outside the CDR3, the full variable domain is EAGVVQSPRYKIIEKKQPVAFWCNPISGHNTLYWYLQNLGQGPELLIRYENEEAVDDSQLPKDRFSAERLKGVDSTLKIQPAELGDSAVYLCASSLDGTRVLKNIQYFGAGTRLSVL.

CDR3 amino acids: CASSAGSWGNEQFF. The CDR3 DNA reads as TGTGCCAGCAGTGCTGGGAGCTGGGGGAATGAGCAGTTCTTC. The rearrangement uses TRBV27 and TRBJ2-1, with D tentatively TRBD1 or TRBD2 (5 bases each). CDR3 length: 14 amino acids. Looked up from germline, CDR1 is MNHEY and CDR2 is SMNVEV (reference sequence). Trimming stripped 5 bases from V and 7 bases from J, with 15 bases between.

V gene TRBV7-9 combines with J gene TRBJ2-5; no clear D. V was pared by 5 bases and J by 2 bases, with 12 bases between. There are 14 residues in the CDR3. The V gene's germline CDR1 is SEHNR and CDR2 FQNEAQ (reference sequence). The CDR3 DNA is TGTGCCAGCAGCCCACTCGGGCCACAAGAGACCCAGTACTTC. Translated: CASSPLGPQETQYF.